The clone carrying this TCR beta chain was seen many times. What it binds is unknown. The entry originates in a study of T cells in Graves' hyperthyroidism and ophthalmopathy. About the study: Initial diagnosis, before any treatment, was when peripheral blood was collected. Study observations and caveats: In simple terms, a model built on 13 V-J features told ophthalmopathy apart from stable hyperthyroidism. Peripheral blood also featured most of the thyroid clonotypes expanded above 0.001.

Researchers took RNA transcripts and amplified the TCR beta CDR3 regions from them. TCR CDR3 underwent first-round RT-PCR with the HTBI primer set. TCRdb analysed the multiplex PCR reads with MiXCR anew, one entry per CDR3 protein. The table includes about 270,000 distinct CDR3 sequences, approximately 21% detected once. Fresh 10 ml peripheral blood yielded PBMCs. This CDR3 region has 15 residues. V was shortened by 4 bases and J by 1 base, with 13 bases between the two germline ends. The germline gives CDR1 SGHRS, CDR2 YFSETQ. This TCR derives from a man aged 25 to 45 with Graves' ophthalmopathy. The J gene is TRBJ2-3, the V gene TRBV5-1; D is possibly TRBD2 (5 bases). Sequencing input: blood. In nucleotides, the CDR3 is TGCGCCAGCAGCCCGAGTACAGCGGGCACAGATACGCAGTATTTT. Its protein product is CASSPSTAGTDTQYF.